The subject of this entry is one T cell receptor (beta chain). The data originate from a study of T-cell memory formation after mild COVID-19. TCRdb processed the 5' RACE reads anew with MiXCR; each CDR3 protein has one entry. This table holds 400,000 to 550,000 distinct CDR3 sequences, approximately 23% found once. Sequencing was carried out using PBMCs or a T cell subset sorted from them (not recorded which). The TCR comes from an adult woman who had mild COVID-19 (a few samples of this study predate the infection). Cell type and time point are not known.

CDR3: CASSLWDTGPLETQYF. CDR3 nucleotide sequence: TGTGCCAGCAGCTTATGGGATACTGGCCCCCTAGAGACCCAGTACTTC. J is TRBJ2-5 and V is TRBV7-2; D remains unclear. This CDR3 is built from 16 residues. V lost 2 bases, J lost 4 bases, and 17 bases lay in between. The V gene's germline CDR1 is SGHTA and CDR2 FQGNSA. Full variable domain (rest looked up from reference TRBV7-2 and TRBJ2-5): GAGVSQSPSNKVTEKGKDVELRCDPISGHTALYWYRQSLGQGLEFLIYFQGNSAPDKSGLPSDRFSAERTGGSVSTLTIQRTQQEDSAVYLCASSLWDTGPLETQYFGPGTRLLVL.